This T cell receptor (beta chain) was sequenced for a study of CD8+ T cells in alopecia areata. Study-level points and caveats: Tofacitinib delivered significant drops in scalp clonality and in expanded CD8+ clones among the top 100. Many expanded lesional clones persisted in scalp and blood during tofacitinib.

Turning to this clone: Its antigen is unknown.

CDR3 length equals 13 residues. The germline V gene encodes CDR1 MNHEY and CDR2 SMNVEV (reference sequence). Trimming shortened V by 6 bases and J by 8 bases, and 11 bases separated the two germline ends. Treatment reported: oral pan-JAK inhibitor, 5-10 mg twice daily. Obtained from alopecia areata patients were lesional scalp punch biopsies along with peripheral blood. The sorting of PBMCs gave CD4+ and CD8+ T cells. RNA extraction and reverse transcription yielded cDNA as sequencing template. Using immunoSEQ multiplex PCR, the repertoire was profiled, and TCRdb retains in-frame clones only, with some absent. Of approximately 210,000 clones listed, 64% are singletons.

The sample consisted of CD4+ T cells sorted from blood, taken at week 4, from a patient treated with tofacitinib. V usage is TRBV27 and J usage is TRBJ1-6; unclear D gene. The sequence derives from a human donor with alopecia areata. The CDR3: CASRPPWDSPLHF. CDR3 bases: TGTGCCAGCAGACCACCATGGGATTCACCCCTCCACTTT.